This TCR beta chain was documented in a study of cytomegalovirus exposure and HLA in healthy donors. 13 Jbeta primers and 60 Vbeta primers were used for the PCR. Sequencing was performed with immunoSEQ multiplex PCR; in TCRdb, only in-frame clones are kept and a portion is missing. The repertoire consists of roughly 140,000 clones, with 50% to 75% occurring once and the leading ten covering around 3%. The study's findings and limits: Presence/absence analyses took donor sequencing depth as roughly uniform. The study carried out a later analysis of TCR beta sequences. It associated 16,951 of them with specific HLA alleles at a false discovery rate of 0.05.

Concerning this clone itself: The antigen is unknown.

CDR3 length equals 14 residues. The ends were cut back, 1 base at V and 0 bases at J, with 7 bases in the middle. CDR1 is SGHAT and CDR2 is FQDESV in the germline V gene (reference sequence). Material: PBMCs. This clonotype originated in a woman in her twenties or thirties in good health and CMV-seropositive. V usage is TRBV11-1 and J usage is TRBJ2-7; D gene uncertain. CDR3 nucleotides: TGTGCCAGCAGCTTAGGCGCTGGCTCCTACGAGCAGTACTTC. The encoded protein is CASSLGAGSYEQYF.